These 2 T cell receptor beta chains originate from one sample sequenced in a study of cytomegalovirus exposure and HLA in healthy donors. The primer mix had 60 Vbeta and 13 Jbeta primers. The method was immunoSEQ multiplex PCR; TCRdb's version includes in-frame clones alone and lacks a portion of them. The table includes 180,000 or so clones, 77% detected once. Sequenced sample: PBMCs. Receptors originate from a young man in good health and CMV-seronegative.

The CDR3 region is CASSEARTAGGLAKNIQYF. The CDR3 DNA sequence: TGTGCCAGCAGTGAAGCGCGGACTGCTGGGGGGTTAGCCAAAAACATTCAGTACTTC. This chain joins TRBV6-1 and TRBJ2-4; tentative D call: TRBD2 (6 bases). The CDR3 spans 19 residues. Trimming took 0 bases from V and 0 from J, leaving 18 bases between them. Germline V lookup: CDR1 MNHNS, CDR2 SASEGT.

V is TRBV4-3 and J is TRBJ2-1, with 8 bases that match TRBD2. CDR1 and CDR2 (germline): LGHNA, YSLEER. V shed 4 bases, J shed 0 bases, and the junction held 14 bases outside the gene matches. This CDR3 is built from 19 residues. CDR3 in DNA: TGCGCCAGCAGCCTCTACACCGGACTAGCTTCTACCTCCTACAATGAGCAGTTCTTC. Protein product: CASSLYTGLASTSYNEQFF.